The 13 T cell receptor beta chains in this list originate from one sample, sequenced in a study of beta chain features in type 1 diabetes. The entirety of the isolated RNA underwent reverse transcription, so expressed TCRB transcripts were sequenced. TCRdb's copy holds only in-frame clones and misses some; the assay was immunoSEQ multiplex PCR. The profile covers just over 15,000 clones, with 55% to 75% appearing a single time and almost 2.5% taken by the ten largest. Their recognized antigens are unknown. Regarding the study as a whole: Type 1 diabetes patients had TCRB CDR3s that were shorter (moderately but significantly so) in all four CD4+ subsets.

Sequencing was done on a sample of Tregs from blood. These receptors came from a man aged 25 to 40 with type 1 diabetes.

This clone was seen a few times. The chain links TRBV5-1 to TRBJ2-5; D possibly corresponds to TRBD2 (7 bases). This CDR3 is 16 amino acids long. Germline CDR1 reads SGHRS; CDR2 reads YFSETQ. With 4 bases removed from V and 1 base from J, the gap between germline ends came to 17 bases. CDR3 in amino acids: CASSPGGGEAQETQYF. In DNA, the CDR3 is TGCGCCAGCAGCCCGGGGGGCGGGGAAGCCCAAGAGACCCAGTACTTC. Together with reference TRBV5-1 and TRBJ2-5, the CDR3 gives the full variable domain: KAGVTQTPRYLIKTRGQQVTLSCSPISGHRSVSWYQQTPGQGLQFLFEYFSETQRNKGNFPGRFSGRQFSNSRSEMNVSTLELGDSALYLCASSPGGGEAQETQYFGPGTRLLVL.

This clone appeared a few times. The chain combines TRBV10-3 with TRBJ2-7; D unclear. V was cut by 3 bases and J by 2 bases, with 5 bases left in between. Germline-derived CDR1 and CDR2 are ENHRY and SYGVKD. CDR3 length: 12 amino acids. CDR3 nucleotides: TGTGCCATCAGTGAACAGACCTACGAGCAGTACTTC. Translating it yields CAISEQTYEQYF.

The V call is TRBV2, the J call TRBJ1-2; D may be TRBD1 (5 bases). Between the trimmed V and J ends, which lost 6 bases and 2 bases, there was a span of 16 bases. Germline values: CDR1 SNHLY, CDR2 FYNNEI. This CDR3 contains 15 residues. For the CDR3, the DNA is TGTGCCAGCAGCGTCAAGCAGGGCATAAACTATGGCTACACCTTC. It is translated as CASSVKQGINYGYTF.

This clone was seen more than once but under ten times. The rearrangement uses TRBV5-1 and TRBJ1-2; 7 bases line up with TRBD1. Germline CDR1 SGHRS, CDR2 YFSETQ. The CDR3 has 12 residues. V trimming: 4 bases; J trimming: 4 bases; junction bases outside the gene matches: 1. This CDR3 is CASSRDSYGYTF. Here the CDR3 DNA reads TGCGCCAGCAGCCGGGACAGCTATGGCTACACCTTC. Together with reference TRBV5-1 and TRBJ1-2, the CDR3 gives the full variable domain: KAGVTQTPRYLIKTRGQQVTLSCSPISGHRSVSWYQQTPGQGLQFLFEYFSETQRNKGNFPGRFSGRQFSNSRSEMNVSTLELGDSALYLCASSRDSYGYTFGSGTRLTVV.

This rearrangement joins TRBV7-8 to TRBJ2-3; 14 bases are a match to TRBD2. With V trimmed by 5 bases and J by 2 bases, 15 bases remained unmatched. The germline gives CDR1 SGHVS, CDR2 FQNEAQ. CDR3 length: 20 residues. CDR3 nucleotides: TGTGCCAGCAGCCATAGCATGGGACTAGCGGGGGCCTCGTACACAGATACGCAGTATTTT. As protein: CASSHSMGLAGASYTDTQYF.

The V call is TRBV7-8, the J call TRBJ2-7; TRBD1 matches 10 bases. Unmatched junction bases numbered 5, after V lost 5 bases and J lost 4 bases. Germline V gene data show CDR1 as SGHVS and CDR2 as FQNEAQ. The CDR3 covers 14 residues. The CDR3: CASSQGQGTYEQYF. CDR3 nucleotide sequence: TGTGCCAGCAGCCAGGGACAGGGGACGTACGAGCAGTACTTC.

This clone has just one count. The rearrangement joins TRBV10-3 to TRBJ2-1; 7 bases agree with TRBD1. J was trimmed by 9 bases and V by 2 bases; bases with no gene match: 7. Germline lookup yields CDR1 ENHRY and CDR2 SYGVKD. CDR3 length: 14 residues. CDR3 nucleotide sequence: TGTGCCATCAGTGAGGGACAGGCCGCGGGTGAGCAGTTCTTC. It codes for CAISEGQAAGEQFF.

The rearrangement links TRBV11-2 to TRBJ1-1; D is undetermined. Trimming pared 1 base from V and 4 bases from J, leaving 13 bases between. From germline, CDR1 is SGHAT and CDR2 FQNNGV. This CDR3 contains 15 residues. This CDR3 is CASSLVTGLVTEAFF. In nucleotides, the CDR3 is TGTGCCAGCAGCTTAGTAACGGGTTTGGTCACTGAAGCTTTCTTT.

The table lists this clone with a count of one. This chain uses TRBV2 with TRBJ1-2; the D is unclear. V gave up 4 bases and J gave up 6 bases, with 9 bases separating them. Per germline, CDR1 SNHLY and CDR2 FYNNEI. This CDR3 spans 12 amino acids. The CDR3 region is CASSVFGDGYTF. CDR3 DNA sequence: TGTGCCAGCAGTGTATTCGGGGATGGCTACACCTTC. Using reference TRBV2 and TRBJ1-2 for the parts outside the CDR3, the full variable domain is EPEVTQTPSHQVTQMGQEVILRCVPISNHLYFYWYRQILGQKVEFLVSFYNNEISEKSEIFDDQFSVERPDGSNFTLKIRSTKLEDSAMYFCASSVFGDGYTFGSGTRLTVV.

J is TRBJ1-4 and V is TRBV5-1; 7 bases agree with TRBD1. Germline CDR1 reads SGHRS; CDR2 reads YFSETQ. Trimming took 7 bases from V and 0 from J; bases not matched to a gene: 9. This CDR3 has 16 residues. CDR3 residues: CASRTGQATTNEKLFF. The CDR3 DNA reads as TGCGCCAGCCGGACAGGACAGGCGACAACTAATGAAAAACTGTTTTTT.

The rearrangement links TRBV6-5 to TRBJ2-3; 10 bases agree with TRBD2. Germline lookup yields CDR1 MNHEY and CDR2 SVGAGI. The CDR3 extends over 15 amino acids. V lost 6 bases and J lost 12; bases outside the gene matches: 15. The CDR3: CASRPSSGGPARQYF. CDR3 DNA sequence: TGTGCCAGCAGGCCTTCTAGCGGGGGCCCCGCACGACAGTATTTT.

This chain uses TRBV4-1 with TRBJ2-7, with TRBD1 as a possible D gene (6 bases). This CDR3 has 15 amino acids. The ends were cut back, 4 bases at V and 4 bases at J, with 17 bases in the middle. Per germline, CDR1 MGHRA and CDR2 YSYEKL. This CDR3 reads CASSRRQEEGYEQYF. Written as DNA, the CDR3 is TGCGCCAGCAGCCGCCGACAGGAAGAAGGATACGAGCAGTACTTC.

The chain has TRBV30 and TRBJ1-1; D is uncertain. This CDR3 contains 13 residues. Germline V gene sequence: CDR1 GTSNPN, CDR2 SVGIG (reference sequence). The CDR3 DNA reads as TGTGCGGAACGGGAAAGATATAACACTGAAGCTTTCTTT. It specifies CAERERYNTEAFF.